This T cell receptor beta chain appears in the sequencing data of a study of blood T cell repertoires in COVID-19. Study overall: Spain, Italy and the United States supplied samples that represented acute and convalescent COVID-19. From T cells, B-cell-depleted T cells, or PBMCs came the material, which was cDNA or gDNA.

Assay used: immunoSEQ multiplex PCR; TCRdb lists only in-frame clones, some missing. The table lists a few hundred thousand clones, over 70% of them singletons. The CDR3 is 16 amino acids. Germline trimming cut 2 bases from V and 1 base from J; bases unmatched to any gene: 3. Germline loops: CDR1 SGDLS, CDR2 YYNGEE. Sequenced sample: peripheral blood. The chain carries TRBV9 and TRBJ2-1, with 10 bases fitting TRBD2. The TCR was taken from a human donor in a cohort sampled during active COVID-19. CDR3 loop: CASSVSSGRSYNEQFF. The CDR3 DNA sequence: TGTGCCAGCAGCGTGTCTAGCGGGAGATCCTACAATGAGCAGTTCTTC. Full variable domain (missing parts from reference TRBV9 and TRBJ2-1): DSGVTQTPKHLITATGQRVTLRCSPRSGDLSVYWYQQSLDQGLQFLIQYYNGEERAKGNILERFSAQQFPDLHSELNLSSLELGDSALYFCASSVSSGRSYNEQFFGPGTRLTVL.